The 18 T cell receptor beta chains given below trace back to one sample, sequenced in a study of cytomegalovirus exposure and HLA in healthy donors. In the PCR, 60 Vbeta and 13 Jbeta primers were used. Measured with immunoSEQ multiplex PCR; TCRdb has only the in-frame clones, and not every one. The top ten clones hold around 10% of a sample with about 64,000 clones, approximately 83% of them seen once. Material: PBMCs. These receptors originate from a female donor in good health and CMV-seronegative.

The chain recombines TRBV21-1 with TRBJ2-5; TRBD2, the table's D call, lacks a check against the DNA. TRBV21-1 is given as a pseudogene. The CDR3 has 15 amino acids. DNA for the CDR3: TGTGCCAGCAGCCGACCCCCGACTGTGCAAGAGACCCAGTACTTC. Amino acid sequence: CASSRPPTVQETQYF.

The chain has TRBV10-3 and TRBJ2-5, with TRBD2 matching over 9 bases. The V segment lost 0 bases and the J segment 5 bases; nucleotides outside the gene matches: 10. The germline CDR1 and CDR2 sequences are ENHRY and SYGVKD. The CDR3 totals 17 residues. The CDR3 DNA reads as TGTGCCATCAGTGAGTCGACGCGGGAGGGCCGGGGGGAGACCCAGTACTTC. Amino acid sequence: CAISESTREGRGETQYF.

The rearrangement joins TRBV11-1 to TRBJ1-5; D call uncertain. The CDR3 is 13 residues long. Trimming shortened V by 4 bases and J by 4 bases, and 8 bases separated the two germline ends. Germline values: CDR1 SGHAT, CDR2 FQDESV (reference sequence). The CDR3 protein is CASSSEINQPQHF. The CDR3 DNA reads TGTGCCAGCAGCTCAGAAATTAATCAGCCCCAGCATTTT. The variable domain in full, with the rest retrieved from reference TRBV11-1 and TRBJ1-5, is EAEVAQSPRYKITEKSQAVAFWCDPISGHATLYWYRQILGQGPELLVQFQDESVVDDSQLPKDRFSAERLKGVDSTLKIQPAELGDSAMYLCASSSEINQPQHFGDGTRLSIL.

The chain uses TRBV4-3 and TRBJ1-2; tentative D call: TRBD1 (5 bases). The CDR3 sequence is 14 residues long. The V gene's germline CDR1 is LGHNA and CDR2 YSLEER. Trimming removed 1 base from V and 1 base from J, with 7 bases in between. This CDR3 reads CASSQADINYGYTF. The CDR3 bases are TGCGCCAGCAGCCAAGCGGACATTAACTATGGCTACACCTTC.

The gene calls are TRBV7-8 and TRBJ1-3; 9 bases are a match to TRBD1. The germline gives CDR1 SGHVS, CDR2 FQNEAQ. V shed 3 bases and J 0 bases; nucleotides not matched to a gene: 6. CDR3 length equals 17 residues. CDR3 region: CASSLGGTGSSGNTIYF. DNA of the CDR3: TGTGCCAGCAGCTTGGGGGGGACAGGGAGCTCTGGAAACACCATATATTTT.

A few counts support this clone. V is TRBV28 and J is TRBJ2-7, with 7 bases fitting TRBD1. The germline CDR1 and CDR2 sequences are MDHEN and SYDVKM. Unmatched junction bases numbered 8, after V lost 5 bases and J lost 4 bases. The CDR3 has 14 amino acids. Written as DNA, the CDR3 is TGTGCCAGCAGTAATATGCCACAGGGGTACGAGCAGTACTTC. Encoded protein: CASSNMPQGYEQYF. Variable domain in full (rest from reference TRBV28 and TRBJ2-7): DVKVTQSSRYLVKRTGEKVFLECVQDMDHENMFWYRQDPGLGLRLIYFSYDVKMKEKGDIPEGYSVSREKKERFSLILESASTNQTSMYLCASSNMPQGYEQYFGPGTRLTVT.

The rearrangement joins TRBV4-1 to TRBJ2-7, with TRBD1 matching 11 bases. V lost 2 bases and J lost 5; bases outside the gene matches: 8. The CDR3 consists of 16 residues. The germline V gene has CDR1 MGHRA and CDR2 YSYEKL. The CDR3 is CASSQPRTGGGDEQYF. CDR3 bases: TGCGCCAGCAGCCAACCCAGGACAGGGGGCGGCGACGAGCAGTACTTC.

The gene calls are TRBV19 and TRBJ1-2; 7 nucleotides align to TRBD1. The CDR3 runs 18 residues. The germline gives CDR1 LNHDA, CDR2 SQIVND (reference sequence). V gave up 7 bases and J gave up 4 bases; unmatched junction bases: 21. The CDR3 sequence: CASTPRTGTWIGSYGYTF. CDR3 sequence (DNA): TGTGCCAGTACCCCCCGGACAGGAACTTGGATTGGGAGCTATGGCTACACCTTC.

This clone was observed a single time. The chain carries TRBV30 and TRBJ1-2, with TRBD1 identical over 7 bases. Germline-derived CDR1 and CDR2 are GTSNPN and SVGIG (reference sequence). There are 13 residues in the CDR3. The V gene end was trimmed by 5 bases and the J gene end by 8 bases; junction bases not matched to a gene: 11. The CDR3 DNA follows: TGTGCCTGGGCTCCTACGGGACAGCGCGGCTACACCTTC. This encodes CAWAPTGQRGYTF.

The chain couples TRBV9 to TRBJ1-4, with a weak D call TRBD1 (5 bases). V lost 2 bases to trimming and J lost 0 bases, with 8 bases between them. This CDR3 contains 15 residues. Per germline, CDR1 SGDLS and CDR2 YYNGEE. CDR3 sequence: CASSVGQATNEKLFF. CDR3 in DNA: TGTGCCAGCAGCGTCGGACAAGCAACTAATGAAAAACTGTTTTTT.

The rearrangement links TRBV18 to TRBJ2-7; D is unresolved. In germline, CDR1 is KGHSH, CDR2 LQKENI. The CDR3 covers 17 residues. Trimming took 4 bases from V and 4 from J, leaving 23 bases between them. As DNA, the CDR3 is TGTGCCAGCTCACGTGGGCGCGAGTTCCGACGAATGTACGAGCAGTACTTC. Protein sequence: CASSRGREFRRMYEQYF.

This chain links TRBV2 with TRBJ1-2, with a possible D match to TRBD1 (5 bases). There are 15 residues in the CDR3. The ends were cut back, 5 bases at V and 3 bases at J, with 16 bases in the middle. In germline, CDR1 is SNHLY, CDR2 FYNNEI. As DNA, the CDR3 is TGTGCCAGCAGTCCGAGGTCGGGGGGATACTATGGCTACACCTTC. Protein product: CASSPRSGGYYGYTF. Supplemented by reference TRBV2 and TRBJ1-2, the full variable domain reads EPEVTQTPSHQVTQMGQEVILRCVPISNHLYFYWYRQILGQKVEFLVSFYNNEISEKSEIFDDQFSVERPDGSNFTLKIRSTKLEDSAMYFCASSPRSGGYYGYTFGSGTRLTVV.

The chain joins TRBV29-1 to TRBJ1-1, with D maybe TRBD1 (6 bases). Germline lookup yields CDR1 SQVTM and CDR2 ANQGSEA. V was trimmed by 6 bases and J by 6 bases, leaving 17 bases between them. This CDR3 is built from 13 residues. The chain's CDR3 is CSVLDRTVAEAFF. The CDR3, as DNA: TGCAGCGTCCTAGACAGGACGGTGGCTGAAGCTTTCTTT.

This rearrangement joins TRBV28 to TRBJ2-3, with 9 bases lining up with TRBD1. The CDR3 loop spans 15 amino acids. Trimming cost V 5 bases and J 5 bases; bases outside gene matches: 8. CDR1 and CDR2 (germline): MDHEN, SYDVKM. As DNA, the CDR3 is TGTGCCAGCAGTCCGATCCTGACAGGGGGAGATACGCAGTATTTT. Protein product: CASSPILTGGDTQYF.

CDR3 region: CASSLVWGLAGDNEQFF. CDR3 coding DNA: TGTGCCAGCAGCTTAGTATGGGGACTAGCGGGAGACAATGAGCAGTTCTTC. This chain joins TRBV7-2 and TRBJ2-1; 14 bases map to TRBD2. CDR1 is SGHTA and CDR2 is FQGNSA in the germline V gene. Trimming removed 1 base from V and 5 bases from J; junction bases left unmatched: 4. The CDR3 length is 17 residues.

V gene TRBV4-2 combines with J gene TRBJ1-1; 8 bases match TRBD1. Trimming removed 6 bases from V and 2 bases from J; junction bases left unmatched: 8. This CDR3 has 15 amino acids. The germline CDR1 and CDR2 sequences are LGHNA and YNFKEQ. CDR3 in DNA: TGTGCCAGCAGGGATGGGACAGGAGTTAACACTGAAGCTTTCTTT. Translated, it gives CASRDGTGVNTEAFF.

For the CDR3, the DNA is TGTGCCAGCAGTGAAGGGACAGGGGGTTTTGCCCAGTACTTC. Encoded protein: CASSEGTGGFAQYF. This chain links TRBV25-1 with TRBJ2-5; TRBD1 matches at 11 bases. The CDR3 contains 14 residues. Germline V lookup: CDR1 MGHDK, CDR2 SYGVNS. V shed 2 bases, J shed 9 bases, and the junction held 5 bases outside the gene matches.

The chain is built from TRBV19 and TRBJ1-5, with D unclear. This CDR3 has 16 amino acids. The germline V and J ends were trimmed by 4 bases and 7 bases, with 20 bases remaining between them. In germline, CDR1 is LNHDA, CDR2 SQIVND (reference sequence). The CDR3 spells CASSRREGGNRQPQHF. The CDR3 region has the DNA TGTGCCAGTAGTAGGAGGGAAGGTGGGAATCGCCAGCCCCAGCATTTT. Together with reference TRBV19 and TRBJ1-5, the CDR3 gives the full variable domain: DGGITQSPKYLFRKEGQNVTLSCEQNLNHDAMYWYRQDPGQGLRLIYYSQIVNDFQKGDIAEGYSVSREKKESFPLTVTSAQKNPTAFYLCASSRREGGNRQPQHFGDGTRLSIL.